This T cell receptor beta chain appears in the sequencing data of a study of regulatory T cells in long-lasting Graves disease. At the level of the study: Persistence in Graves' disease required over 5 years of antithyroid drugs plus positive TSH receptor antibodies.

Construction of the TCR beta libraries employed iRepertoire HTBI primers in conjunction with Arm-PCR of CDR3 regions. TCRdb re-derived calls from the multiplex PCR reads in MiXCR, one entry per CDR3 protein. The sample shows a few hundred thousand distinct CDR3 sequences, 23% of them seen only once. The CDR3 runs 16 residues. The germline gives CDR1 SGHVS, CDR2 FQNEAQ. With V trimmed by 2 bases and J by 3 bases, 8 bases remained unmatched. Sample time point: persistent/refractory GD, antithyroid drugs over 5 years with positive TRAb. RNA extracted from PBMCs served as the sequencing template. Sequenced here: peripheral blood mononuclear cells (PBMCs), sampled when the disease was refractory, from a patient treated with antithyroid drugs. This TCR was recovered from a female donor with Graves disease. The chain combines TRBV7-8 with TRBJ2-7, with 9 bases fitting TRBD1. Here the CDR3 DNA reads TGTGCCAGCAGCTTAATGCTAATGACAGGGGGCTACGAGCAGTACTTC. It encodes CASSLMLMTGGYEQYF.